The clone carrying this TCR beta chain showed up just a few times. Germline is not matched at one junction end, which may reflect a read error. This entry belongs to a study of regulatory T cells in long-lasting Graves disease. Libraries of TCR beta came from iRepertoire HTBI primers plus Arm-PCR of CDR3 regions. Via MiXCR, TCRdb re-called the multiplex PCR reads, giving one row per CDR3 protein. This sample has 400,000 to 500,000 distinct CDR3 sequences; roughly 21% occur once, and the top ten carry roughly an eighth. Time point meaning: persistent/refractory GD, antithyroid drugs over 5 years with positive TRAb. Researchers made the TCR library from RNA that was extracted from PBMCs. This TCR was sampled from a female donor with Graves disease. The starting material was peripheral blood mononuclear cells (PBMCs), obtained when the disease was refractory, from a patient treated with antithyroid drugs.

The CDR3 region is CASAAGLAGGLNTGELSF. The CDR3 nucleotides are TGTGCCAGTGCTGCGGGACTAGCGGGAGGCCTCAACACCGGGGAGCTGTCTTTT. This chain uses TRBV28 with TRBJ2-2, with 15 bases that match TRBD2. Germline CDR1 is MDHEN and CDR2 is SYDVKM. The CDR3 has 18 residues.